The clone carrying this T cell receptor (beta chain) was recorded many times. This record belongs to a study of T-cell reconstitution after alpha-beta-depleted transplantation in children. V was shortened by 5 bases and J by 2 bases, with 13 bases between the two germline ends. The CDR3 sequence is 15 residues long. Germline V gene sequence: CDR1 SGHTA, CDR2 FQGNSA. Unique molecular identifiers were used to barcode this TCRbeta library. MiXCR was run by TCRdb on the PCR reads, yielding one entry per CDR3 protein. The sample holds about 600,000 distinct CDR3 sequences, about 10% seen once. This receptor was identified in a human donor who donated a stem cell graft to a child with acute myeloid leukemia. Sequencing used PBMCs from the stem cell graft donor, obtained from the stem cell graft. The V call is TRBV7-2, the J call TRBJ2-1; D perhaps matches TRBD2 (7 bases). CDR3 amino acids: CASSQGRGTYNEQFF. As DNA, the CDR3 is TGTGCCAGCAGCCAGGGGAGGGGGACCTACAATGAGCAGTTCTTC.